This TCR beta chain was captured in a study of cytomegalovirus exposure and HLA in healthy donors. Here immunoSEQ multiplex PCR was the method, and the copy in TCRdb shows in-frame clones only, minus some. Seen here are about 220,000 clones, 80% to 95% observed once, and the top ten hold 0.85% to 1.2%. CDR1 and CDR2 from the germline V gene are ENHRY and SYGVKD. This CDR3 is 15 amino acids long. V shed 0 bases and J shed 4 bases, with 12 bases lying between them. Sequencing used PBMCs. The receptor comes from a young woman in good health and CMV-seronegative. The chain recombines TRBV10-3 with TRBJ1-2; perhaps TRBD1 as D (6 bases). The CDR3 nucleotides are TGTGCCATCAGTGAGTCGACGGGGGGCCGCTATGGCTACACCTTC. It is translated as CAISESTGGRYGYTF.